The table lists the clone carrying this T cell receptor beta chain with a few counts. No antigen is known for it. The germline CDR1 and CDR2 sequences are SGHKS and YYEKEE (reference sequence). The V end lost 4 bases, the J end lost 4 bases, and 14 bases lay between the germline ends. This CDR3 region has 14 residues. This sample was included in a study of response to subunit inactivated influenza vaccine. Notes on the study in general: Few additional T cells are recruited per seasonal influenza vaccination, authors suggested.

TCRdb called the RT-PCR reads again in MiXCR, with one record for every CDR3 protein. The table lists around 580,000 distinct CDR3 sequences, 14% of them singletons. This chain connects TRBV5-5 to TRBJ1-1; TRBD1 might be the D (6 bases). The sample consisted of PBMCs from blood, taken less than 13 days after vaccination. This receptor was identified in a man aged 45-65 years who received an inactivated influenza vaccine. DNA for the CDR3: TGTGCCAGCAGCAATAGCAGGGGTCTCACTGAAGCTTTCTTT. As protein: CASSNSRGLTEAFF.